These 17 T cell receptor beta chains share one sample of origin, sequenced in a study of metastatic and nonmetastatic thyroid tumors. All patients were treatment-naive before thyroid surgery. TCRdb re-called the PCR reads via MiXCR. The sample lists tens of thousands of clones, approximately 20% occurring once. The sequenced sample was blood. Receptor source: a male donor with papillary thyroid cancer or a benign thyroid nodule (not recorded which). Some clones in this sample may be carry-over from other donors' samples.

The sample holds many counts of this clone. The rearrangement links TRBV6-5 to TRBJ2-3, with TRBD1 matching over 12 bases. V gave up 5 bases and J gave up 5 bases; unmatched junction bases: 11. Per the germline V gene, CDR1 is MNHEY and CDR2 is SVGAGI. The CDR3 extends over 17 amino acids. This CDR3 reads CASSTSTGTGGGDTQYF. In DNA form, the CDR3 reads TGTGCCAGCAGTACTTCTACCGGGACAGGGGGCGGAGATACGCAGTATTTT.

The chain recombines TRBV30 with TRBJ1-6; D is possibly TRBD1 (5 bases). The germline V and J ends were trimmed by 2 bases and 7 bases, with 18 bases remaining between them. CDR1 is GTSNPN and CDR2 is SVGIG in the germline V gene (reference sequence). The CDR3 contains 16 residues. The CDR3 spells CAWSRTWGMLNSPLHF. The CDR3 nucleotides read TGTGCCTGGAGTAGGACATGGGGAATGCTAAATTCACCCCTCCACTTT.

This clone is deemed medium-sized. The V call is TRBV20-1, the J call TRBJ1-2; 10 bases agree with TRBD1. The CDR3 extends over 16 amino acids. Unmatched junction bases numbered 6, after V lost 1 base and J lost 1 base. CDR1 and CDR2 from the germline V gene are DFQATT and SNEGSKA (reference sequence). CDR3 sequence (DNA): TGCAGTGCTAGAGCCGACAGGGGGCCCCGTAACTATGGCTACACCTTC. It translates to CSARADRGPRNYGYTF.

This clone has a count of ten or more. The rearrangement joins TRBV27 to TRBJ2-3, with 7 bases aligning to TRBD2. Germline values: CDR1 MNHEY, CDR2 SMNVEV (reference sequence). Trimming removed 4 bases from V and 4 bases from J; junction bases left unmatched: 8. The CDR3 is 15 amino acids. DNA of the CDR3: TGTGCCAGCAGTTCTAGCGGAATTGCCTCAGATACGCAGTATTTT. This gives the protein CASSSSGIASDTQYF.

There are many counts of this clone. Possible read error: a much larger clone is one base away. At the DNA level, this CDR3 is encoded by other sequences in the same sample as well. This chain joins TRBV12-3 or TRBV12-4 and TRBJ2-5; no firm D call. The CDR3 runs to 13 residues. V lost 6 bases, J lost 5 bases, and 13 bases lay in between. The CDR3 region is CASSFGHKETQYF. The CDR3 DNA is TGTGCCAGCAGCTTTGGGCATAAGGAGACCCAGTACTTC.

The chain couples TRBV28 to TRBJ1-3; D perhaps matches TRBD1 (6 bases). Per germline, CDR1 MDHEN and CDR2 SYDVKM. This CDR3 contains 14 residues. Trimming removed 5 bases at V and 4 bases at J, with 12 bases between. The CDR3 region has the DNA TGTGCCAGCAGTGCACCCGGGACAGGAAACACCATATATTTT. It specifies CASSAPGTGNTIYF.

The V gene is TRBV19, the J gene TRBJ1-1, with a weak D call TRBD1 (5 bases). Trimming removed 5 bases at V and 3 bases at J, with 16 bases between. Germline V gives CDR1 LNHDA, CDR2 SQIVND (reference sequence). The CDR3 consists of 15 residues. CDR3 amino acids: CASSVGYRPDTEAFF. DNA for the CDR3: TGTGCCAGTAGTGTCGGCTACAGGCCGGACACTGAAGCTTTCTTT.

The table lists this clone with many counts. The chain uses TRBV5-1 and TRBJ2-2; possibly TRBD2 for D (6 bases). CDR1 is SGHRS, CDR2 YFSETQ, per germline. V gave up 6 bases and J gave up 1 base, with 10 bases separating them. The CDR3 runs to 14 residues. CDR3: CASKVRGNTGELFF. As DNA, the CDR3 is TGCGCCAGCAAGGTGCGGGGGAACACCGGGGAGCTGTTTTTT. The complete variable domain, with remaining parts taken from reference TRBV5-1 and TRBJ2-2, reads KAGVTQTPRYLIKTRGQQVTLSCSPISGHRSVSWYQQTPGQGLQFLFEYFSETQRNKGNFPGRFSGRQFSNSRSEMNVSTLELGDSALYLCASKVRGNTGELFFGEGSRLTVL.

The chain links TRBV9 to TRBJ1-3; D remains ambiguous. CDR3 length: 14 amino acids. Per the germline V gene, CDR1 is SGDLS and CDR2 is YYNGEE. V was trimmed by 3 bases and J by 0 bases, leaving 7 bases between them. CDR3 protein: CASSGIISGNTIYF. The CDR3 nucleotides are TGTGCCAGCAGCGGGATCATCTCTGGAAACACCATATATTTT. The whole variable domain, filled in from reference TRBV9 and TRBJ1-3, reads DSGVTQTPKHLITATGQRVTLRCSPRSGDLSVYWYQQSLDQGLQFLIQYYNGEERAKGNILERFSAQQFPDLHSELNLSSLELGDSALYFCASSGIISGNTIYFGEGSWLTVV.

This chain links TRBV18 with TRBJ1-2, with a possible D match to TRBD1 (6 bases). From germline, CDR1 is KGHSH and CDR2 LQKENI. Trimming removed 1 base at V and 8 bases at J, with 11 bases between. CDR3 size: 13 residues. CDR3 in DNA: TGTGCCAGCTCACCACGCAGGGGCGAGGGCTACACCTTC. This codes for CASSPRRGEGYTF.

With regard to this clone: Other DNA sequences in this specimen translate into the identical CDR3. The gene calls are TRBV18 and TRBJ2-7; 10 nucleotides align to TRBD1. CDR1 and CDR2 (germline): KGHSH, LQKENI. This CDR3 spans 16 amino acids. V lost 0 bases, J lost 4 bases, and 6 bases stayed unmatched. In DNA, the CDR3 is TGTGCCAGCTCACCACCCGGGACAGGGGTTTTGTACGAGCAGTACTTC. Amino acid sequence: CASSPPGTGVLYEQYF.

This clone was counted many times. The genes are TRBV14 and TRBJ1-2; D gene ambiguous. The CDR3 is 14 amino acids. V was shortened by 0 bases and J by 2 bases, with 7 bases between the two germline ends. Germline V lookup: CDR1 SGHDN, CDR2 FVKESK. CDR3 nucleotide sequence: TGTGCCAGCAGCCAAGATCCGGGGAACTATGGCTACACCTTC. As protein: CASSQDPGNYGYTF.

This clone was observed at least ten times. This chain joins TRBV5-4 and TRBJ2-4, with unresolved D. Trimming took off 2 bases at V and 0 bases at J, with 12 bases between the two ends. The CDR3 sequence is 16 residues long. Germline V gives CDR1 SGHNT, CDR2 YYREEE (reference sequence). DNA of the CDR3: TGTGCCAGCAGCTTTGGCGGCAGTCTAGCCAAAAACATTCAGTACTTC. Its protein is CASSFGGSLAKNIQYF.

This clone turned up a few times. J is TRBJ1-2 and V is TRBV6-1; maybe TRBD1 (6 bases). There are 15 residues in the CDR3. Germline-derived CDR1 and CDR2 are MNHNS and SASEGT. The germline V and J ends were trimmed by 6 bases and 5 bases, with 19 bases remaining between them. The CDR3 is CASSPRRDGQYGYTF. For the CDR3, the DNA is TGTGCCAGCAGCCCACGCCGGGACGGACAGTATGGCTACACCTTC.

The CDR3 region has the DNA TGCGCCAGCAGCCAAGACGGGACTAGCGGGATCTTGTACTTC. Translation: CASSQDGTSGILYF. J is TRBJ2-7 and V is TRBV4-3; 13 nucleotides match TRBD2. The CDR3 is made up of 14 amino acids. Per the germline V gene, CDR1 is LGHNA and CDR2 is YSLEER. The junction had 5 bases not matched to a gene; V was cut back by 0 bases and J by 12 bases.

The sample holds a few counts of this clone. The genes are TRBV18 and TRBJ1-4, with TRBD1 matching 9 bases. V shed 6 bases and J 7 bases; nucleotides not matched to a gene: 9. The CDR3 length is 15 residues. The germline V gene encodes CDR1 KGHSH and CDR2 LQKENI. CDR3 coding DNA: TGTGCCAGCTCGCCTTCCGTGACAGGGGGTGAAAAACTGTTTTTT. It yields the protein CASSPSVTGGEKLFF.

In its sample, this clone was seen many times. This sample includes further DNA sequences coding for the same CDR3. The CDR3 loop reads CASGGSSYNEQFF. The CDR3 region has the DNA TGTGCCAGCGGGGGGAGCTCCTACAATGAGCAGTTCTTC. The chain is built from TRBV2 and TRBJ2-1, with D perhaps TRBD2 (6 bases). The CDR3 runs 13 residues. The germline V and J ends were trimmed by 8 bases and 0 bases, with 8 bases remaining between them. Germline-derived CDR1 and CDR2 are SNHLY and FYNNEI.